The present T cell receptor (beta chain) was sequenced within a study of regulatory T cells in long-lasting Graves disease. This clonotype was observed many times. Looked up from germline, CDR1 is MNHEY and CDR2 is SMNVEV (reference sequence). Trimming removed 5 bases from V and 4 bases from J; junction bases left unmatched: 17. The CDR3 length is 18 residues. Noted time point: persistent/refractory GD, antithyroid drugs over 5 years with positive TRAb. Construction of the TCR library relied on RNA isolated from PBMCs. American Thyroid Association guidelines defined how Graves' disease was diagnosed. The TCR beta library used iRepertoire HTBI primers with Arm-PCR amplification of CDR3. MiXCR was run by TCRdb on the multiplex PCR reads, yielding one entry per CDR3 protein. Found here are 600,000 to 800,000 distinct CDR3 sequences, 30% of them singletons; the top ten hold 35% to 55%.

The sample here was peripheral blood mononuclear cells (PBMCs), taken when the disease was refractory, from a patient treated with antithyroid drugs. The chain combines TRBV27 with TRBJ1-2; TRBD1 matches 9 bases. The TCR originated in a female donor with Graves disease. The CDR3 protein is CASSTLGVQGQGSYGYTF. The CDR3 DNA sequence: TGTGCCAGCAGTACACTTGGTGTACAGGGACAGGGATCCTATGGCTACACCTTC.